This TCR beta chain appears in the sequencing data of a study of cytomegalovirus exposure and HLA in healthy donors. General study findings and limits: TRBV6-2, TRBV6-3 and other indistinguishable V segments were excluded.

Vbeta (60) and Jbeta (13) primers were used in the PCR. Method: immunoSEQ multiplex PCR; TCRdb's copy keeps in-frame clones and lacks some. In the table there are 150,000 to 200,000 clones, approximately 81% of which are singletons. This clone is a singleton in its sample. Its antigen is undetermined. Germline lookup yields CDR1 SEHNR and CDR2 FQNEAQ (reference sequence). The CDR3 length is 17 residues. V was clipped by 6 bases and J by 2 bases; unmatched bases: 12. The chain has TRBV7-9 and TRBJ2-3; 9 positions match TRBD2. What was sequenced was PBMCs. This clonotype was obtained from a woman aged 30 to 39 in good health and CMV-seronegative. The CDR3 sequence: CASSPIIAGEVTDTQYF. The DNA for the CDR3 is TGTGCCAGCAGTCCGATTATAGCGGGAGAGGTCACAGATACGCAGTATTTT.